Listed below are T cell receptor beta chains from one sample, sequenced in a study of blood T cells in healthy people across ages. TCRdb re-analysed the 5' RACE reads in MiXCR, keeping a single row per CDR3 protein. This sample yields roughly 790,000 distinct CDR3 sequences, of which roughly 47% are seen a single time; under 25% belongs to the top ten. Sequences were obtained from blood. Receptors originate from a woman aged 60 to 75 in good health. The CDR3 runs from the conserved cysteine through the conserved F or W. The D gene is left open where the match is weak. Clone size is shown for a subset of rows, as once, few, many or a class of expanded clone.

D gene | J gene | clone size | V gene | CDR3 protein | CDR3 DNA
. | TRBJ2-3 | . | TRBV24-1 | CATSDFVAGTTDTQYF | TGTGCCACCAGTGATTTTGTGGCGGGAACCACAGATACGCAGTATTTT
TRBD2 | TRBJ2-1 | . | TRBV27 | CASHGLERDREQFF | TGTGCCAGCCACGGACTAGAAAGGGACCGAGAGCAGTTCTTC
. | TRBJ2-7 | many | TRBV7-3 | CASSLQGTGYPYEQYF | TGTGCCAGCAGCTTACAAGGAACAGGCTACCCCTACGAGCAGTACTTC
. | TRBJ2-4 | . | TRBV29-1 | CSVEDTRASVRNIQYF | TGCAGCGTTGAAGATACGAGGGCCTCTGTTCGAAACATTCAGTACTTC
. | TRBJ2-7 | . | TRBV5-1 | CASSRGGGNYNEQYF | TGCGCCAGCAGCCGCGGAGGGGGGAACTACAATGAGCAGTACTTC
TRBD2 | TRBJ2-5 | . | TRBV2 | CASSFWSSGNGGETQYF | TGTGCCAGCAGTTTTTGGTCTAGCGGGAATGGTGGAGAGACCCAGTACTTC
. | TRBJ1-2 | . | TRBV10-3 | CAIRGGYYGYTF | TGTGCCATCAGGGGGGGGTATTATGGCTACACCTTC
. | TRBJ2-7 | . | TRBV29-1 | CSVVEAGGYNEQYF | TGCAGCGTTGTTGAGGCGGGCGGTTACAATGAGCAGTACTTC
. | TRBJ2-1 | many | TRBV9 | CASSVKLSNEGGQFF | TGTGCCAGCAGCGTTAAGCTGTCAAACGAGGGGGGGCAGTTCTTC
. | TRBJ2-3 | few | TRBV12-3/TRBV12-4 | CASSFGRNRATDTQYF | TGTGCCAGCAGTTTCGGCCGGAACAGGGCGACAGATACGCAGTATTTT
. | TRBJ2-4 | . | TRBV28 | CASSDYRVGGKIQYF | TGTGCCAGCAGCGATTACAGGGTGGGGGGAAAAATTCAGTACTTC
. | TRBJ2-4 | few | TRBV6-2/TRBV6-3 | CASSYVERAKNIQYF | TGTGCCAGCAGTTACGTTGAGAGAGCCAAAAACATTCAGTACTTC
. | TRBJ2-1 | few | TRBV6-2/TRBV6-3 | CASSYPEAGSPGEEEQFF | TGTGCCAGCAGTTACCCCGAGGCGGGTAGTCCCGGGGAGGAGGAGCAGTTCTTC
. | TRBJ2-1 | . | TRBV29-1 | CSADPTRSYNEQFF | TGCAGCGCCGACCCCACTCGCTCCTACAATGAGCAGTTCTTC
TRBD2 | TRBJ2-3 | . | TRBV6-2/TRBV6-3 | CASSYPRGARTDTQYF | TGTGCCAGCAGTTACCCGCGGGGGGCCCGCACAGATACGCAGTATTTT
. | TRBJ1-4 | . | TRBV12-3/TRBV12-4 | CASRDTATNEKLFF | TGTGCCAGCAGGGACACTGCAACTAATGAAAAACTGTTTTTT
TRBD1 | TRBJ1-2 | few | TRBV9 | CASSVATGANYGYTF | TGTGCCAGCAGCGTAGCTACAGGGGCGAACTATGGCTACACCTTC
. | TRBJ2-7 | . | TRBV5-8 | CASSCPGTGGGGQYF | TGTGCCAGCAGCTGCCCCGGGACAGGAGGCGGGGGGCAGTACTTC
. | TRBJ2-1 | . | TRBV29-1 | CSVDETSRGLEQFF | TGCAGCGTTGATGAGACGAGTCGCGGACTTGAGCAGTTCTTC
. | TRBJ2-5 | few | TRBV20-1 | CSPRAPQETQYF | TGCAGTCCTCGGGCACCGCAAGAGACCCAGTACTTC
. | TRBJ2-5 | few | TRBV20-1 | CSARPIGGRETQYF | TGCAGTGCTAGGCCGATTGGGGGCCGTGAGACCCAGTACTTC
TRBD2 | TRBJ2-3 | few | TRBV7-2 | CASSWDYSFYANTQYF | TGTGCCAGCAGCTGGGACTATTCGTTTTACGCGAATACGCAGTATTTT
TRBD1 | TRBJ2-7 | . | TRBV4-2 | CASSQDYRGLTYEQYF | TGTGCCAGCAGCCAAGATTACAGGGGATTAACCTACGAGCAGTACTTC
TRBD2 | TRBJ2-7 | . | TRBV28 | CASSSIRTSGGYYEQYF | TGTGCCAGCAGTTCGATTAGGACTAGCGGGGGTTACTACGAGCAGTACTTC
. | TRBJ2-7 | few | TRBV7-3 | CASSLEAGTYEQYF | TGTGCCAGCAGCTTAGAGGCAGGTACCTACGAGCAGTACTTC
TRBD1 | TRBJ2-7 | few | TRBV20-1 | CSARDGGAGRGQNEQYF | TGCAGTGCTAGAGATGGCGGGGCGGGCAGGGGGCAAAACGAGCAGTACTTC
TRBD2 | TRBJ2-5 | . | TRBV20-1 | CSESGLAQETQYF | TGCAGTGAAAGCGGACTAGCTCAAGAGACCCAGTACTTC
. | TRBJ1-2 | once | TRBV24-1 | CATSARDPNYGHTF | TGTGCCACCAGTGCCAGGGACCCTAACTATGGCCACACCTTC
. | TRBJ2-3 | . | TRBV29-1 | CSARPQIKDTQYF | TGCAGCGCCAGGCCGCAGATTAAAGATACGCAGTATTTT
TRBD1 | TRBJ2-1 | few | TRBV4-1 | CASSPGQGMGNEQFF | TGCGCCAGCAGCCCCGGACAGGGGATGGGCAATGAGCAGTTCTTC
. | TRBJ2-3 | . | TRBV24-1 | CATSDYLGGDTQYF | TGTGCCACCAGTGATTACCTAGGAGGAGATACGCAGTATTTT
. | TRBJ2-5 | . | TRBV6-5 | CASSWTGETQYF | TGTGCCAGCAGTTGGACCGGGGAGACCCAGTACTTC
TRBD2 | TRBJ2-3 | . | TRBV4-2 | CASSQIAGESTDTQYF | TGTGCCAGCAGCCAGATAGCGGGAGAGAGCACAGATACGCAGTATTTT
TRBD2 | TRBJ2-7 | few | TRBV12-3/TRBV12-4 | CASSNLAGDPYEQYF | TGTGCCAGCAGTAACCTAGCGGGAGATCCCTACGAGCAGTACTTC
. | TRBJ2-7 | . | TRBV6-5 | CASSYSGRSPADPYEQYF | TGTGCCAGCAGTTACTCGGGTCGAAGTCCAGCGGACCCCTACGAGCAGTACTTC
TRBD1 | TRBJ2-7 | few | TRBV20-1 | CSALDRGYEQYF | TGCAGTGCTCTCGACAGGGGCTACGAGCAGTACTTC
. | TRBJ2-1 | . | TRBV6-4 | CATSLVVGGNEQFF | TGTGCCACATCACTAGTGGTAGGCGGCAATGAGCAGTTCTTC
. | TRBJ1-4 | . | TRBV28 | CASSPGGWRFEKLFF | TGTGCCAGCAGTCCGGGAGGTTGGAGGTTTGAAAAACTGTTTTTT
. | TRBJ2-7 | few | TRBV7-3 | CASSSDSPPYEQYF | TGTGCCAGCAGCTCGGACAGTCCCCCCTACGAGCAGTACTTC
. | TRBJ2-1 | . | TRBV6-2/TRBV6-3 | CASTPLFGHGQNEQFF | TGTGCCAGCACCCCGCTGTTCGGCCACGGTCAGAATGAGCAGTTCTTC
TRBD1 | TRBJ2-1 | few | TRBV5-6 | CASRTSGTGTLNEQFF | TGTGCCAGCAGAACATCCGGGACAGGGACCCTCAATGAGCAGTTCTTC
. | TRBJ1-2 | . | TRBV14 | CASSRATDYDYTF | TGTGCCAGCAGCCGAGCGACGGATTATGACTACACCTTC
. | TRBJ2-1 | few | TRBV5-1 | CASMGQGLPYNEQFF | TGCGCCAGCATGGGGCAGGGGTTACCCTACAATGAGCAGTTCTTC
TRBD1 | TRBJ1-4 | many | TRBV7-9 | CASSPGTGANEKLFF | TGTGCCAGCAGCCCGGGGACAGGGGCTAATGAAAAACTGTTTTTT
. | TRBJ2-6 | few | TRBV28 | CASSSRGGTAGANVLTF | TGTGCCAGCAGTTCAAGGGGGGGCACGGCTGGGGCCAACGTCCTGACTTTC
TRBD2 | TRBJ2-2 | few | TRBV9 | CASSGASTSGNTGELFF | TGTGCCAGCAGCGGAGCGAGTACTAGCGGAAACACCGGGGAGCTGTTTTTT
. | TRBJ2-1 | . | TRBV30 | CAWKVTGGNEQFF | TGTGCCTGGAAGGTTACCGGGGGCAATGAGCAGTTCTTC
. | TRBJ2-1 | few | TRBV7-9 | CASSLPPGNEQFF | TGTGCCAGCAGCTTACCCCCTGGCAATGAGCAGTTCTTC
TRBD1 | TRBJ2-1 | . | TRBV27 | CASSDRVGRGETQFF | TGTGCCAGCAGTGACAGGGTGGGCCGTGGAGAGACCCAGTTCTTC
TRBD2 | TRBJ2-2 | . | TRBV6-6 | CASNAAGLAVNTGELFF | TGTGCCAGCAATGCCGCGGGACTAGCGGTGAACACCGGGGAGCTGTTTTTT